Below, one T cell receptor (beta chain) is given with its context. Its antigen is unknown. The data derive from a study of T cell responses to AZD1222 COVID-19 vaccine. Study-wide results and caveats: Breadth and depth of Spike-specific TCRs rose after two AZD1222 doses. Unmutated variant regions are reportedly the target of nearly half of TCRs that are spike-specific. Of the AZD1222 recipients, only 5 or 6 were seropositive at baseline. A mostly white British donor set with more females was recruited, and clonal diversity was possibly underestimated.

Libraries were prepared by immunoSEQ multiplex PCR; TCRdb keeps only in-frame clonotypes and omits some of them. The data hold approximately 90,000 clones, with approximately 88% observed a single time. Germline V gene sequence: CDR1 MNHEY, CDR2 SMNVEV (reference sequence). V trimming: 4 bases; J trimming: 4 bases; junction bases outside the gene matches: 3. The CDR3 spans 14 residues. Sequenced material: peripheral blood, taken on day 0 of AZD1222 vaccination. The receptor was isolated from an adult in good health. This chain connects TRBV27 to TRBJ2-1; 8 bases line up with TRBD2. The CDR3 reads CASSSAGAYNEQFF. The CDR3, as DNA: TGTGCCAGCAGTTCAGCGGGAGCGTACAATGAGCAGTTCTTC.